What follows are 13 T cell receptor beta chains derived from one specimen sequenced in a study of shared clonotypes between healthy human individuals. Profiling relied on immunoSEQ multiplex PCR, and the TCRdb table lists in-frame clones only, not all of them. The sample records about 1.5 million clones, about 98% being singletons. The sequenced sample was naive CD4+ T cells sorted from blood. Subset indicated: CD45RA+ positively selected. Receptor source: a man younger than 45 in good health.

The rearrangement uses TRBV6-1 and TRBJ2-7; TRBD2 is a possible D gene (6 bases). Trimming took off 4 bases at V and 7 bases at J, with 14 bases between the two ends. Per the germline V gene, CDR1 is MNHNS and CDR2 is SASEGT. This CDR3 region has 13 residues. The chain's CDR3 is CASSVRLASEQYF. The CDR3 DNA follows: TGTGCCAGCAGTGTGAGGCTAGCGAGTGAGCAGTACTTC.

The rearrangement joins TRBV2 to TRBJ1-5; the match to TRBD1 covers 9 bases. Germline V CDR1 and CDR2: SNHLY, FYNNEI. The CDR3 extends over 14 amino acids. J gave up 7 bases and V 5 bases, and 6 bases lay outside the gene matches. Written as DNA, the CDR3 is TGTGCCAGCAGTCCAACAGGGGGCAGCCAGCCCCAGCATTTT. Protein: CASSPTGGSQPQHF.

The genes are TRBV9 and TRBJ2-3; 8 bases are a match to TRBD1. This CDR3 spans 15 amino acids. CDR1 is SGDLS, CDR2 YYNGEE, per germline. Trimming at V came to 9 bases and at J to 2 bases, leaving 11 bases not matched to a gene. The DNA for the CDR3 is TGTGCCACCGCGCAGGGGACAGGCTTCACAGATACGCAGTATTTT. As protein: CATAQGTGFTDTQYF.

The genes are TRBV27 and TRBJ2-2; D unclear. This CDR3 is built from 13 residues. Germline-derived CDR1 and CDR2 are MNHEY and SMNVEV (reference sequence). Trimming left V 3 bases short and J 8 bases short, with 10 bases between. As DNA, the CDR3 is TGTGCCAGCAGTTTGTTCGTGACGGGGGAGCTGTTTTTT. This encodes CASSLFVTGELFF.

V gene TRBV6-1 combines with J gene TRBJ1-5; D might be TRBD1 (6 bases). The V end lost 11 bases, the J end lost 3 bases, and 14 bases lay between the germline ends. CDR3 length equals 13 residues. CDR1 MNHNS and CDR2 SASEGT come from the germline V gene. CDR3 nucleotide sequence: TGTGCCGCTCGAGGACAGACCAATCAGCCCCAGCATTTT. This codes for CAARGQTNQPQHF.

This rearrangement joins TRBV4-3 to TRBJ1-1; no clear D gene. CDR3 size: 15 residues. Germline assignment: CDR1 LGHNA and CDR2 YSLEER. V gave up 0 bases and J gave up 1 base, with 9 bases separating them. CDR3 residues: CASSQDARRNTEAFF. CDR3 nucleotide sequence: TGCGCCAGCAGCCAAGACGCCAGACGGAACACTGAAGCTTTCTTT.

This clone was picked up one time. V is TRBV5-1 and J is TRBJ1-4, with 10 bases matching TRBD1. The trim removed 2 bases at V and 8 bases at J, leaving 6 bases unmatched. This CDR3 spans 15 amino acids. CDR1 and CDR2 from the germline V gene are SGHRS and YFSETQ. DNA for the CDR3: TGCGCCAGCAGCTTACACGGGACAGGGGACGAAAAACTGTTTTTT. This translates into CASSLHGTGDEKLFF.

V and J are TRBV7-2 and TRBJ1-3, with D uncertain. V was shortened by 8 bases and J by 0 bases, with 11 bases between the two germline ends. There are 14 residues in the CDR3. From germline, CDR1 is SGHTA and CDR2 FQGNSA. CDR3 region: CASGKRASGNTIYF. The DNA of the CDR3 is TGTGCCAGCGGCAAGAGGGCCTCTGGAAACACCATATATTTT.

The chain has TRBV28 and TRBJ2-2; unclear D gene. Trimming took off 2 bases at V and 4 bases at J, with 8 bases between the two ends. In germline, CDR1 is MDHEN, CDR2 SYDVKM. This CDR3 has 14 amino acids. CDR3 in DNA: TGTGCCAGCAGTTTAGGGTCAATCACCGGGGAGCTGTTTTTT. Residues: CASSLGSITGELFF.

V and J are TRBV6-1 and TRBJ1-1, with a possible D match to TRBD1 (5 bases). Germline loops: CDR1 MNHNS, CDR2 SASEGT. The CDR3 spans 14 residues. The V gene lost 3 bases and the J gene lost 6 bases, with 14 bases spanning the gap. Written as DNA, the CDR3 is TGTGCCAGCAGTGAGGGACCGGGGCGGCCTGAAGCTTTCTTT. This encodes CASSEGPGRPEAFF.

The gene calls are TRBV15 and TRBJ2-3; D possibly uses TRBD1 or TRBD2 (8 bases each). The CDR3 loop spans 19 amino acids. Looked up from germline, CDR1 is LNHNV and CDR2 is YYDKDF (reference sequence). The V end was cut by 7 bases, the J end by 0 bases, with 26 bases between. The CDR3 sequence: CATTRQGSSGLVSTDTQYF. In DNA, the CDR3 is TGTGCCACCACCCGACAGGGGTCTAGCGGGCTGGTAAGCACAGATACGCAGTATTTT.

The chain's CDR3 is CASSPQTGKNIQYF. The CDR3 DNA reads as TGTGCCAGCTCACCACAGACCGGCAAAAACATTCAGTACTTC. The chain links TRBV18 to TRBJ2-4, with D unclear. V lost 1 base, J lost 3 bases, and 7 bases lay in between. Looked up from germline, CDR1 is KGHSH and CDR2 is LQKENI. This CDR3 is built from 14 residues.

The V gene is TRBV5-1, the J gene TRBJ2-5; TRBD2 is a possible D gene (6 bases). The CDR3 covers 19 residues. Trimming shortened V by 0 bases and J by 2 bases, and 23 bases separated the two germline ends. Germline V lookup: CDR1 SGHRS, CDR2 YFSETQ. In nucleotides, the CDR3 is TGCGCCAGCAGCTTGGCCGTGGTATCTCAGGGACTGGATCAAGAGACCCAGTACTTC. This translates into CASSLAVVSQGLDQETQYF.